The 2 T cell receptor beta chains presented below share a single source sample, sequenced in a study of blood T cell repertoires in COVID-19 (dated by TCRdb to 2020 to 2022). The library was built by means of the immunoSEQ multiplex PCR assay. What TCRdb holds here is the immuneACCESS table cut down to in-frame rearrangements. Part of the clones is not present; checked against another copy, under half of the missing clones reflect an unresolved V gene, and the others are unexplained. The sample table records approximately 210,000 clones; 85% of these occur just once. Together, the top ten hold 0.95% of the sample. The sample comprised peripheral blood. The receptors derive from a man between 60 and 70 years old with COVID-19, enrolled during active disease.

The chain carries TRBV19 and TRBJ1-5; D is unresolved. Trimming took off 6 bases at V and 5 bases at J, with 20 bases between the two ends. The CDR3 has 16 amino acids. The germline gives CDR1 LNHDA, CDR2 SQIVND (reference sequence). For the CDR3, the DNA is TGTGCCAGTAGCCTCATTGCCGGGAGAGAAGATCAGCCCCAGCATTTT. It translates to CASSLIAGREDQPQHF.

CDR3 sequence (DNA): TGTGCCAGCAGCTTGTGGGAGGGAATCACCTACGAGCAGTACTTC. Translating gives CASSLWEGITYEQYF. The chain recombines TRBV5-8 with TRBJ2-7; 7 nucleotides match TRBD2. The CDR3 sequence is 15 residues long. Germline assignment: CDR1 SGHTS and CDR2 YDEGEE. The ends lost 1 base at V and 2 bases at J; junction bases unmatched: 6.